This TCR beta chain was captured by sequencing in a study of blood T cells in healthy people across ages (dated by TCRdb to 2015 to 2017). As for the study more broadly: Template switching captured roughly one uniquely barcoded TCR beta cDNA molecule per two T cells in model experiments. The donors were divided into four age groups: young (average 16 years), middle-aged (approximately 39), aged (about 60) and long-lived (82). To avoid experimental bias, donors of different ages were spread randomly across the sequencing lanes. The study measured age-related changes in TCR beta repertoire diversity using deep sequencing normalized with unique cDNA molecular identifiers. Two additional independent replicas of 1 million unique cDNA reads from the same blood draw were analyzed for two donors (one aged 18 to 29 and one aged 80 or older). Here is what the overall study found, with its caveats: Compared with the aged group, more naive CD4+ T cells, fewer expanded clones and increased TCR diversity were shown by the long-lived group, suggesting age selection. Conclusive comparison of naive and antigen-experienced compartments was prevented by the profiling of bulk unsorted PBMCs. The percentage of naive T cells measured by flow cytometry correlated strongly with observed TCR beta diversity. Observed TCR beta diversity per million T cells fell roughly linearly with age, and a significant reduction was already apparent by age approximately 40. Donor CMV infection status was unknown, potentially confounding age-related changes in expanded clonotypes. Estimates of total diversity based on one million sequenced T cells were considered lower bounds and underestimates.

The protocol used for the library was 5' RACE. TCRdb shows the sequencer as Illumina HiSeq 2500. A second about 7 to 11 cycle PCR used a sample-barcoded 5' primer and a J-beta primer mix. Each TCR beta cDNA molecule received a unique molecular identifier from a template-switch 5' adaptor carrying 12 random nucleotides. At least 2.5 million CDR3-containing paired-end reads were obtained from each sample. First-strand cDNA was synthesized from all RNA with the Mint cDNA synthesis kit, primed by a TRBC-specific oligonucleotide. All cDNA was treated with uracil-DNA glycosylase and then went through a first 18-cycle PCR with the universal primers M1SS and BC2_uni_R. Concerning the study's data processing: For normalization, 1 million high-quality reads were randomly selected from each sample, with every read carrying a distinct molecular identifier. Reads with shared molecular identifiers were discarded instead of being binned into consensus sequences. CDR3 identification, clonotype clustering and error correction used MiTCR with a Q25 quality threshold and the strictest error-elimination algorithm. A nonparametric unseen species model using Euler transformation provided a lower-bound estimate of total TCR beta diversity. The public reads were reanalyzed by TCRdb: fastp trimming at Q25, MiXCR alignment, in-frame beta chains only. A single entry per CDR3 protein holds the most common genes and DNA from its merged rows. The authors' filters were not applied to this entry. Across this sample there are over 950,000 distinct CDR3 sequences, with 35% to 40% seen only once. Roughly 13% of the sample goes to the ten largest clones.

The donors were some 36 Caucasian individuals from Russia, aged roughly 6 to 100 years, who were systemically healthy. Each donor gave about 10 milliliters of peripheral blood, drawn into EDTA-treated Vacutainer tubes. PBMCs were isolated by Ficoll-Paque density-gradient centrifugation, with at least 6.5 million obtained per sample. Total RNA, at least 5 micrograms per sample, was extracted from PBMCs with Trizol reagent. For every donor, an aliquot of PBMCs went through flow cytometry to measure the percentages of naive CD45RAhigh/CD27high T cells. A note on this clonotype: It has no known antigen specificity. Sequence at one end of the junction differs from germline and may be a read error.

According to the germline V gene, CDR1 reads SGHVS and CDR2 reads FQNEAQ. Measured from the cysteine to the phenylalanine, the CDR3 is 12 residues long. The read is trimmed to its CDR3 DNA, 36 bases read in frame from base 1. Recombination connected TRBV7-8 to TRBJ1-4, with the identity of the D gene unclear. The TCR sequence derives from a man aged 18 to 29 in good health. The material sequenced was blood. The nucleotides are TGTTCCAGCAGGAAAACGGATGAAAAACTGTTTTTT. This is translated as CSSRKTDEKLFF.